One sample yielded the 27 T cell receptor beta chains listed below, sequenced in a study of T cells after yellow fever vaccination. TCRdb re-derived calls from the 5' RACE reads in MiXCR, one entry per CDR3 protein. Of approximately 450,000 distinct CDR3 sequences in the sample, approximately 18% were seen once. This specimen consisted of PBMCs, obtained before the yellow fever booster vaccination. The source of these receptors is a man between 18 and 29 years old who received the YFV17D yellow fever vaccine.

The chain combines TRBV7-9 with TRBJ1-2; no clear D. The CDR3 spans 12 residues. V was clipped by 0 bases and J by 6 bases, with 5 bases between them. Germline assignment: CDR1 SEHNR and CDR2 FQNEAQ (reference sequence). The chain's CDR3 is CASSLAINGYTF. The CDR3 DNA reads TGTGCCAGCAGCTTAGCTATCAATGGCTACACCTTC.

V usage is TRBV4-2 and J usage is TRBJ2-2; D unresolved. Trimming removed 1 base from V and 4 bases from J, with 10 bases in between. The germline CDR1 and CDR2 sequences are LGHNA and YNFKEQ. This CDR3 has 15 residues. The CDR3 spells CASSQASALTGELFF. The CDR3 DNA follows: TGTGCCAGCAGCCAAGCCTCGGCCCTCACCGGGGAGCTGTTTTTT.

The genes are TRBV29-1 and TRBJ1-1, with a weak D call TRBD1 (5 bases). Germline V CDR1 and CDR2: SQVTM, ANQGSEA. This CDR3 contains 12 residues. Trimming stripped 7 bases from V and 1 base from J, with 10 bases between. The CDR3 here is CSGGGENTEAFF. For the CDR3, the DNA is TGCAGCGGGGGAGGGGAGAACACTGAAGCTTTCTTT. Combining the CDR3 with reference TRBV29-1 and TRBJ1-1 gives the whole variable domain SAVISQKPSRDICQRGTSLTIQCQVDSQVTMMFWYRQQPGQSLTLIATANQGSEATYESGFVIDKFPISRPNLTFSTLTVSNMSPEDSSIYLCSGGGENTEAFFGQGTRLTVV.

This clonotype was found a few times. V gene TRBV25-1 combines with J gene TRBJ2-5; no clear D. This CDR3 comprises 13 residues. CDR1 and CDR2 from the germline V gene are MGHDK and SYGVNS. Trimming took off 1 base at V and 3 bases at J, with 6 bases between the two ends. The chain's CDR3 is CASSESGEETQYF. CDR3 DNA sequence: TGTGCCAGCAGTGAATCTGGTGAAGAGACCCAGTACTTC. Together with reference TRBV25-1 and TRBJ2-5, the CDR3 gives the full variable domain: EADIYQTPRYLVIGTGKKITLECSQTMGHDKMYWYQQDPGMELHLIHYSYGVNSTEKGDLSSESTVSRIRTEHFPLTLESARPSHTSQYLCASSESGEETQYFGPGTRLLVL.

The J gene is TRBJ2-7, the V gene TRBV7-8, with D perhaps TRBD2 (5 bases). V shed 5 bases and J shed 1 base, with 9 bases lying between them. The CDR3 contains 13 residues. Germline V gene lookup returns CDR1 SGHVS and CDR2 FQNEAQ. CDR3 coding DNA: TGTGCCAGCAGCACGAGGGTTTCCTACGAGCAGTACTTC. It encodes CASSTRVSYEQYF.

J is TRBJ2-2 and V is TRBV7-9; D gene uncertain. The CDR3 extends over 15 amino acids. V was pared by 6 bases and J by 1 base, with 12 bases between. The V gene's germline CDR1 is SEHNR and CDR2 FQNEAQ (reference sequence). The CDR3 sequence: CASRKVVLNTGELFF. The DNA of the CDR3 is TGTGCCAGCAGGAAGGTGGTTCTGAACACCGGGGAGCTGTTTTTT. The full variable domain, rest sourced from reference TRBV7-9 and TRBJ2-2, is DTGVSQNPRHKITKRGQNVTFRCDPISEHNRLYWYRQTLGQGPEFLTYFQNEAQLEKSRLLSDRFSAERPKGSFSTLEIQRTEQGDSAMYLCASRKVVLNTGELFFGEGSRLTVL.

This clonotype was picked up a small number of times. The rearrangement joins TRBV9 to TRBJ2-1; tentatively, D is TRBD2 (6 bases). CDR1 is SGDLS, CDR2 YYNGEE, per germline. This CDR3 region has 13 residues. Trimming pared 3 bases from V and 7 bases from J, leaving 11 bases between. CDR3 bases: TGTGCCAGCAGCGCTAACCGGGGGAATGAGCAGTTCTTC. Protein sequence: CASSANRGNEQFF.

This clonotype occurred a few times. The chain employs TRBV10-3 and TRBJ1-4; D gene uncertain. The V gene lost 4 bases and the J gene lost 2 bases, with 2 bases spanning the gap. Germline CDR1 and CDR2: ENHRY and SYGVKD. The CDR3 sequence is 12 residues long. CDR3 in DNA: TGTGCCATCAGTGCTACTAATGAAAAACTGTTTTTT. This encodes CAISATNEKLFF.

J is TRBJ2-5 and V is TRBV29-1, with 10 positions matching TRBD2. The CDR3 is made up of 14 amino acids. Germline V gene data show CDR1 as SQVTM and CDR2 as ANQGSEA. V shed 1 base and J 9 bases; nucleotides not matched to a gene: 8. The CDR3 spells CSVEVAGGRKAQYF. The CDR3 DNA reads TGCAGCGTTGAAGTAGCGGGGGGCCGAAAGGCCCAGTACTTC.

This clonotype was seen only a few times. The chain couples TRBV7-2 to TRBJ1-2, with D possibly TRBD1 on 6 matching bases. The germline gives CDR1 SGHTA, CDR2 FQGNSA. CDR3 length: 15 amino acids. The V end was cut by 3 bases, the J end by 2 bases, with 13 bases between. For the CDR3, the DNA is TGTGCCAGCAGCTTTATGGCAGGGGAAAACTATGGCTACACCTTC. Its translation is CASSFMAGENYGYTF.

The rearrangement joins TRBV6-6 to TRBJ2-7, with D possibly being TRBD1 or TRBD2 (6 bases each). V lost 5 bases and J lost 3, with 20 bases in between. CDR1 and CDR2 from the germline V gene are MNHNY and SVGAGI (reference sequence). The CDR3 has 16 amino acids. This CDR3 reads CASSQRGGGGIYEQYF. In nucleotides, the CDR3 is TGTGCCAGCAGTCAACGGGGAGGAGGGGGGATCTACGAGCAGTACTTC.

Ten or more counts support this clonotype. The chain has TRBV9 and TRBJ2-3, with D unclear. CDR1 and CDR2 (germline): SGDLS, YYNGEE. The CDR3 extends over 13 amino acids. Trimming left V 4 bases short and J 6 bases short, with 12 bases between. The chain's CDR3 is CASSPHGSDTQYF. The CDR3 DNA reads TGTGCCAGCAGCCCCCACGGATCCGATACGCAGTATTTT. The whole variable domain, filled in from reference TRBV9 and TRBJ2-3, reads DSGVTQTPKHLITATGQRVTLRCSPRSGDLSVYWYQQSLDQGLQFLIQYYNGEERAKGNILERFSAQQFPDLHSELNLSSLELGDSALYFCASSPHGSDTQYFGPGTRLTVL.

The chain has TRBV20-1 and TRBJ2-7; D is ambiguous. The V end lost 1 base, the J end lost 2 bases, and 9 bases lay between the germline ends. This CDR3 is 13 amino acids long. The germline CDR1 and CDR2 sequences are DFQATT and SNEGSKA (reference sequence). The CDR3, as DNA: TGCAGTGCTAGAGTTGACACCACCTACGAGCAGTACTTC. This encodes CSARVDTTYEQYF.

This clonotype was seen ten or more times. The V gene is TRBV29-1, the J gene TRBJ2-3; D uncertain. CDR1 and CDR2 from the germline V gene are SQVTM and ANQGSEA. The germline V and J ends were trimmed by 0 bases and 1 base, with 5 bases remaining between them. The CDR3 runs 13 residues. The CDR3 nucleotides are TGCAGCGTTGAAGATCCAGGCACAGATACGCAGTATTTT. Protein: CSVEDPGTDTQYF.

This clonotype was counted a few times. The CDR3 spells CAWGPEGDTQYF. The CDR3 DNA is TGCGCTTGGGGTCCGGAGGGAGATACGCAGTATTTT. This rearrangement joins TRBV5-1 to TRBJ2-3; weak D call: TRBD2 (6 bases). CDR3 length: 12 amino acids. Germline loops: CDR1 SGHRS, CDR2 YFSETQ.

This clonotype came up a few times. The V call is TRBV6-5, the J call TRBJ1-2; 10 bases fit TRBD1. J lost 4 bases, V lost 6 bases, and 5 bases had no gene match. This CDR3 region has 14 residues. Per germline, CDR1 MNHEY and CDR2 SVGAGI. The CDR3 region has the DNA TGTGCCAGCAGGGACCGGACAGGGGGCTATGGCTACACCTTC. Translated: CASRDRTGGYGYTF.

This clonotype occurred many times. This chain uses TRBV12-3 or TRBV12-4 with TRBJ1-3; TRBD1 is a possible D gene (5 bases). Between the trimmed V and J ends, which lost 7 bases and 4 bases, there was a span of 11 bases. The CDR3 sequence is 13 residues long. This chain's CDR3 is CASNQEGGNTIYF. The CDR3 nucleotides read TGTGCCAGCAACCAAGAGGGGGGAAACACCATATATTTT.

This clonotype showed up just a few times. The V gene is TRBV5-1, the J gene TRBJ1-3; D gene unclear. This CDR3 has 15 residues. Deletions cut 2 bases from V and 0 bases from J, with 9 bases between. The germline CDR1 and CDR2 sequences are SGHRS and YFSETQ. DNA for the CDR3: TGCGCCAGCAGCTTCTGGACGGGCTCTGGAAACACCATATATTTT. Protein product: CASSFWTGSGNTIYF. Looking up the rest from reference TRBV5-1 and TRBJ1-3 gives the full variable domain: KAGVTQTPRYLIKTRGQQVTLSCSPISGHRSVSWYQQTPGQGLQFLFEYFSETQRNKGNFPGRFSGRQFSNSRSEMNVSTLELGDSALYLCASSFWTGSGNTIYFGEGSWLTVV.

A few counts support this clonotype. At one of its ends the junction is not consistent with the germline gene, which may arise from a read error. The V and J genes are TRBV20-1 and TRBJ2-2; 7 bases line up with TRBD2. CDR3 length equals 15 residues. CDR1 is DFQATT, CDR2 SNEGSKA, per germline (reference sequence). The CDR3 sequence is CSARDFREDTGELFF. The CDR3 nucleotides are TGCAGTGCCAGAGACTTCCGGGAGGACACCGGGGAGCTGTTTTTT.

This clonotype showed up many times. This chain joins TRBV12-3 or TRBV12-4 and TRBJ2-3, with 7 bases fitting TRBD2. Unmatched junction bases numbered 3, after V lost 8 bases and J lost 4 bases. The CDR3 spans 12 residues. The chain's CDR3 is CASGRGADTQYF. Written as DNA, the CDR3 is TGTGCCAGCGGACGGGGGGCAGATACGCAGTATTTT.

In its sample, this clonotype was seen once. The chain employs TRBV5-1 and TRBJ2-2, with TRBD1 matching 7 bases. The CDR3 is made up of 15 amino acids. Germline CDR1 SGHRS, CDR2 YFSETQ. J lost 4 bases, V lost 2 bases, and 5 bases had no gene match. CDR3 sequence reads: CASSFQQGFTGELFF. Here the CDR3 DNA reads TGCGCCAGCAGCTTCCAACAGGGGTTCACCGGGGAGCTGTTTTTT.

The rearrangement uses TRBV2 and TRBJ1-6; D is ambiguous. Germline V gene lookup returns CDR1 SNHLY and CDR2 FYNNEI. V lost 8 bases to trimming and J lost 9 bases, with 11 bases between them. This CDR3 region has 12 residues. Written as DNA, the CDR3 is TGTGCCAGCGTTGTGGCGTCTTCACCCCTCCACTTT. Translating gives CASVVASSPLHF.

The chain recombines TRBV3-1 with TRBJ2-7, with unresolved D. Germline loops: CDR1 LGHDT, CDR2 YNNKEL (reference sequence). Trimming stripped 1 base from V and 2 bases from J, with 12 bases between. The CDR3 contains 15 residues. CDR3: CASSQATNLAYEQYF. The CDR3 region has the DNA TGTGCCAGCAGCCAAGCAACCAATCTGGCCTACGAGCAGTACTTC.

This clonotype has just a few counts. The gene calls are TRBV29-1 and TRBJ2-5; 7 bases are a match to TRBD2. V gave up 8 bases and J gave up 3 bases; unmatched junction bases: 18. CDR1 is SQVTM and CDR2 is ANQGSEA in the germline V gene. The CDR3 extends over 16 amino acids. The CDR3 sequence: CSPKRVWGGREETQYF. The CDR3 region has the DNA TGCAGCCCGAAACGGGTCTGGGGGGGACGCGAAGAGACCCAGTACTTC.

V usage is TRBV4-1 and J usage is TRBJ1-5; 7 nucleotides align to TRBD1. CDR3 size: 15 residues. V was pared by 0 bases and J by 7 bases, with 6 bases of the junction left unmatched. From germline, CDR1 is MGHRA and CDR2 YSYEKL. The CDR3 nucleotides read TGCGCCAGCAGCCAAGAACCCCAGGGGGGCCAGCCCCAGCATTTT. The encoded protein is CASSQEPQGGQPQHF.

The chain employs TRBV20-1 and TRBJ1-2; no firm D call. The CDR3 contains 13 residues. Germline lookup yields CDR1 DFQATT and CDR2 SNEGSKA (reference sequence). Trimming pared 2 bases from V and 4 bases from J, leaving 11 bases between. The CDR3, as DNA: TGCAGTGCTAGACTAGGTGACGGCTATGGCTACACCTTC. Its protein is CSARLGDGYGYTF.

This clonotype was counted a few times. The chain recombines TRBV20-1 with TRBJ1-5; D is possibly TRBD1 (5 bases). Germline lookup yields CDR1 DFQATT and CDR2 SNEGSKA (reference sequence). The V and J ends lost 0 bases and 3 bases respectively, with 12 bases between them. This CDR3 is built from 15 residues. The CDR3 sequence is CSARDRGRINQPQHF. The DNA of the CDR3 is TGCAGTGCTAGAGATAGGGGACGGATCAATCAGCCCCAGCATTTT.